The entry below describes one TCR beta chain. Its antigen is still unknown. No much larger clone exists at a distance of one base, and base qualities are not known. This entry is derived from a study of blood T cells in healthy people across ages (dated by TCRdb to between 2014 and 2017). With regard to the full study: In model experiments, roughly one uniquely barcoded TCR beta cDNA molecule per two T cells was captured by template switching. To track age-related changes in TCR beta repertoire diversity, the study relied on deep sequencing normalized with unique cDNA molecular identifiers. Donors were grouped into four age groups: young (average roughly 17 years), middle-aged (approximately 41), aged (around 60) and long-lived (82). Donors of different ages were randomly distributed across sequencing lanes to avoid experimental bias. The study analyzed two additional independent replicas of 1 million unique cDNA reads from the same blood draw for two donors, one aged 18 to 30 and one aged 80 or older. General findings and caveats noted by the study authors: Because donor CMV infection status was unknown, age-related changes in expanded clonotypes were potentially confounded. Observed TCR beta diversity per million T cells fell roughly linearly with age, and a significant reduction was already apparent by age around 40. The percentage of naive T cells measured by flow cytometry correlated strongly with observed TCR beta diversity. Total diversity estimates from one million sequenced T cells were considered lower bounds and underestimates. Since profiling was done on bulk unsorted PBMCs, naive and antigen-experienced compartments could not be conclusively compared. Compared with the aged group, the long-lived group had more naive CD4+ T cells, fewer expanded clones and increased TCR diversity, suggesting age selection.

After removal of 4 bases from V and 5 bases from J, the junction retains 9 bases not matched to a gene. The CDR3 sequence holds 15 residues, the cysteine and phenylalanine included. Only the CDR3 region is kept as DNA, spanning 45 bases read in frame from base 1. The germline V gene encodes CDR1 SGHRS and CDR2 YFSETQ. The method was 5' RACE. The data were produced on an Illumina HiSeq 2500. The second PCR ran for roughly 6 to 11 cycles and used a J-beta primer mix along with a sample-barcoded 5' primer. Each TCR beta cDNA molecule received a unique molecular identifier from a template-switch 5' adaptor carrying 12 random nucleotides. At least 2.5 million CDR3-containing paired-end reads were obtained from each sample. All of the RNA was converted into first-strand cDNA using the Mint cDNA synthesis kit, with a TRBC-specific oligonucleotide serving as the primer. After uracil-DNA glycosylase treatment, a first 18-cycle PCR used universal primers M1SS and BC2_uni_R on all cDNA. Per the authors' processing: Each sample was normalized by randomly selecting 1 million high-quality reads, each carrying a distinct molecular identifier. Instead of being binned into consensus sequences, reads that shared molecular identifiers were thrown out. MiTCR, set to a Q25 quality threshold and the strictest error-elimination algorithm, was used for CDR3 identification, clonotype clustering and error correction. Lower-bound total TCR beta diversity was estimated with a nonparametric unseen species model using Euler transformation. Using fastp trimming at Q25 and MiXCR clonotype assembly, TCRdb reanalyzed the public sequencing data and kept in-frame beta chains. Rows are unified per CDR3 protein, each entry keeping the most common DNA and genes. V and J calls and clone size were set by TCRdb, not the authors. The sample includes approximately 800,000 distinct CDR3 sequences, with 36% observed a single time. Over 10% of the sample is in the top ten clones.

The donors were around 39 Caucasian individuals from Russia, aged about 6 to 95 years, who were systemically healthy. Roughly 11 milliliters of peripheral blood were drawn from each donor into EDTA-treated Vacutainer tubes. Ficoll-Paque density-gradient centrifugation was used to isolate PBMCs, with at least 7 million per sample. Total RNA, at least 6 micrograms per sample, was extracted from PBMCs with Trizol reagent. For every donor, flow cytometry on a PBMC aliquot measured the percentage of naive CD45RAhigh/CD27high T cells. The sequence derives from a man aged 18 to 29 in good health. The V and J genes are TRBV5-1 and TRBJ2-1, with 7 bases aligning to TRBD1. Sequences were obtained from blood. CDR3 region: CASSHGTDTHNEQFF. The nucleotides are TGCGCCAGCAGCCACGGGACAGATACCCACAATGAGCAGTTCTTC.